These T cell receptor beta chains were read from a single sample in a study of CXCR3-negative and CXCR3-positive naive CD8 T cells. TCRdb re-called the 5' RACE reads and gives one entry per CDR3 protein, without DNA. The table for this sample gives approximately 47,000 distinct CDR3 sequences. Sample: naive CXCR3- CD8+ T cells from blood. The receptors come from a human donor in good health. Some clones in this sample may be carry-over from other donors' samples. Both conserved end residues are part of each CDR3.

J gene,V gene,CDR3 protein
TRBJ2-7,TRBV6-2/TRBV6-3,CASSYSGGPRDEQYF
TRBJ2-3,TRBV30,CAWSLAGITDTQYF
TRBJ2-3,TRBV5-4,CASTTRGYTDTQYF
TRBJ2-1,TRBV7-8,CASSLAAGGSDNEQFF
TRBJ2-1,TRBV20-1,CSARDPFSSARTNEQFF
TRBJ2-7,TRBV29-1,CSVELRDNFNYEQYF
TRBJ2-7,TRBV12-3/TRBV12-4,CASSLYRDSYEQYF
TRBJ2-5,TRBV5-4,CASSLDGAQETQYF
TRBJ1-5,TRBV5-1,CASSYRPRDRLNQPQHF
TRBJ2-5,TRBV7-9,CASSSDIYQETQYF
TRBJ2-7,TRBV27,CASSSSQGRRVLGQYF
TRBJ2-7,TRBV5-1,CASSLGAGSYEQYF
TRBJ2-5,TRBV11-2,CASSLGGTTQETQYF
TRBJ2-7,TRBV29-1,CSVEGAGGDYEQYF
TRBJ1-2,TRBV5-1,CASRTTAGEGYTF
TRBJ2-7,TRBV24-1,CATSDVKDSAGGEQYF